The clone carrying this TCR beta chain rates as medium-sized. What it recognizes is unknown. Trimming took 4 bases from V and 0 from J; bases not matched to a gene: 2. Germline lookup yields CDR1 SGHRS and CDR2 YFSETQ. This CDR3 region has 14 residues. Study-wide results and caveats: Tumor Treg TCRs overlapped most with tumor naive CD4+ cells.

Treg sorting used a CD4+CD25+CD127-/low gate. Full-length variable regions came from constant-region reverse primers plus semi-nested Nested Universal Primer A PCR. MiXCR, run by TCRdb on the 5' RACE reads, gives a single entry per CDR3 protein. The repertoire holds 34,000 or so distinct CDR3 sequences, with approximately 30% as singletons. The sample consisted of tumor-infiltrating Tregs sorted from the breast tumor. V is TRBV5-1 and J is TRBJ1-1; the match to TRBD1 covers 8 bases. The TCR comes from a female donor with breast cancer. CDR3 in amino acids: CASSQGAMNTEAFF. DNA for the CDR3: TGCGCCAGCAGCCAGGGGGCAATGAACACTGAAGCTTTCTTT. Complete variable domain (other parts from reference TRBV5-1 and TRBJ1-1): KAGVTQTPRYLIKTRGQQVTLSCSPISGHRSVSWYQQTPGQGLQFLFEYFSETQRNKGNFPGRFSGRQFSNSRSEMNVSTLELGDSALYLCASSQGAMNTEAFFGQGTRLTVV.